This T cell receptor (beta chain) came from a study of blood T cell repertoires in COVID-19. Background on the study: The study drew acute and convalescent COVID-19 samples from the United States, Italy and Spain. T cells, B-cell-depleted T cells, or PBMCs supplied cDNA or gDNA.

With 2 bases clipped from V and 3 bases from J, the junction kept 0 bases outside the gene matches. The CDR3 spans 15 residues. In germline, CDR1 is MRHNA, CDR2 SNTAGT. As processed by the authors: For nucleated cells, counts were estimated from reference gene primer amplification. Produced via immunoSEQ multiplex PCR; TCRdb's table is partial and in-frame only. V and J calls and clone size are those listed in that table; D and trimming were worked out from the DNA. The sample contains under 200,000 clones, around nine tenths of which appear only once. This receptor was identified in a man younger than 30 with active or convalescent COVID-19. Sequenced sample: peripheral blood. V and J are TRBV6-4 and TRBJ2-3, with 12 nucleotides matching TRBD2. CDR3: CASSDGTSGTDTQYF. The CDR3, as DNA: TGTGCCAGCAGTGACGGGACTAGCGGGACAGATACGCAGTATTTT.